The rows below give T cell receptor beta chains drawn from one sample of a study of blood T cell repertoires in COVID-19. Using immunoSEQ multiplex PCR, the repertoire was profiled, and TCRdb retains in-frame clones only, with some absent. Among roughly 330,000 clones listed, approximately 88% were seen once. Material for sequencing was PBMCs or T cells enriched from blood (not recorded which). The receptors here all came from a man aged 30 to 45 who had recovered from COVID-19. CDR3s leave out the opening cysteine and the closing phenylalanine or tryptophan.

v_gene,j_gene,CDR3aa
TRBV6-5,TRBJ1-6,ASSSGSNYNSPLH
TRBV25-1,TRBJ2-2,ASRLDCRDFYTGELF
TRBV2,TRBJ2-3,ASSSGIRTDTQY
TRBV9,TRBJ1-1,ASSVRAGGRSTEAF
TRBV5-4,TRBJ2-2,ASSLGLARFGEGELF
TRBV27,TRBJ1-2,ASRQGYT
TRBV7-9,TRBJ1-2,ASSLQDPEGYT
TRBV9,TRBJ2-7,ASSVAGTGSYEQY
TRBV6-5,TRBJ2-7,ASSYGGAAYEQY
TRBV28,TRBJ1-2,ASSLFGAYGYT
TRBV18,TRBJ1-1,ASSPRVGTGGDTEAF
TRBV18,TRBJ1-6,ASSTGTGGNSPLH
TRBV11-2,TRBJ2-5,ASSSRLGVETQY
TRBV9,TRBJ1-2,ASSEISLPEGYT
TRBV10-3,TRBJ1-5,AISESGGGAVAQH
TRBV19,TRBJ2-5,ASSNPRREGETQY
TRBV5-1,TRBJ2-7,ASSRDREVIYEQY
TRBV7-2,TRBJ2-3,ASSPLAGITDTQY
TRBV15,TRBJ2-1,ATSSGHPGQSNNEQF
TRBV4-1,TRBJ1-3,ASSQTTGAGNTIY
TRBV2,TRBJ1-4,ASTNEAGYEKLF
TRBV6-5,TRBJ1-4,ASSPNRDTKEKLF
TRBV6-6,TRBJ2-7,ASSYESGDPYEQY
TRBV7-3,TRBJ1-2,ASSPGAATGDGYT
TRBV19,TRBJ1-5,ASSRGDLGQYQPQH
TRBV6-5,TRBJ2-5,ASNYGGGQETQY
TRBV13,TRBJ1-2,ASSLGDPGNYGYT
TRBV7-7,TRBJ2-1,ASSLGTGLGYNEQF
TRBV24-1,TRBJ2-3,ATSLAGSTDTQY
TRBV5-1,TRBJ2-2,ASSWEGSGELF
TRBV10-3,TRBJ1-1,AISEPLTGGTEAF
TRBV4-1,TRBJ2-1,ASSQDGQGYNEQF
TRBV18,TRBJ2-5,ASSDSGTQY
TRBV30,TRBJ1-6,AWTRLGQTNSPLH
TRBV27,TRBJ2-5,ASRRTPRETQY
TRBV27,TRBJ1-1,ASSSHYTEAF
TRBV5-1,TRBJ1-2,ASSLVQGRRGYT
TRBV13,TRBJ1-2,ASSPNPSEAWGYT
TRBV5-1,TRBJ1-1,ASSFSPGTDERMNTEAF
TRBV6-2/TRBV6-3,TRBJ1-5,ASNPVGEGNQPQH
TRBV15,TRBJ2-2,ATSSFREDTGELF
TRBV5-1,TRBJ2-7,ASSLDRTAWSEQY
TRBV12-3/TRBV12-4,TRBJ2-5,ASSYSGGETQY
TRBV27,TRBJ2-1,ASSFTPRTGYNEQF
TRBV18,TRBJ2-1,ASSPSGQATYNEQF
TRBV19,TRBJ1-5,ASTIGLLHQPQH
TRBV18,TRBJ2-1,ASSRREGDEQF
TRBV6-5,TRBJ2-2,ASSYAGSDGELF
TRBV19,TRBJ2-1,ASKASGGANEQF
TRBV2,TRBJ1-1,ASSQGTEAF
TRBV5-8,TRBJ1-2,ASIPRGARIYGYT
TRBV15,TRBJ2-7,ATSSGDFGSYEQY
TRBV19,TRBJ2-3,ASSIDPDSSGGAGGTDTQY
TRBV7-3,TRBJ2-1,ASSFTARGEQF
TRBV30,TRBJ1-1,AWSVSVRNTEAF